Listed below are T cell receptor beta chains from one sample, sequenced in a study of regulatory T cells in long-lasting Graves disease. TCRdb fed the multiplex PCR reads into MiXCR, producing one record per CDR3 protein. The sample records 430,000 or so distinct CDR3 sequences, about 21% being singletons. The sequenced sample was peripheral blood mononuclear cells (PBMCs), obtained when the disease was refractory, from a patient treated with antithyroid drugs. These receptors were collected from a female donor with Graves disease. Each CDR3 is given with its conserved first and last residue. The D gene is left open where the match is weak. Clone size is not always given. Where it is, it says once, few, many or a class for expanded clones.

J	V	size	D	DNA	CDR3
TRBJ2-7	TRBV28	many	NA	TGTGCCAGCAGTTTTCGTCAGGGAGGCGAGCAGTACTTC	CASSFRQGGEQYF
TRBJ1-2	TRBV20-1	NA	NA	TGCAGTGCTAGAGGTGAGGGGATGGACTATGGCTACACCTTC	CSARGEGMDYGYTF
TRBJ2-2	TRBV20-1	few	NA	TGCAGTGCTAGAGCGGGCAGGGGAAGGACCGGGGAGCTGTTTTTT	CSARAGRGRTGELFF
TRBJ2-2	TRBV6-1	many	NA	TGTGCCAGCAGTGAACGGCGGGAATCCGGGGAGCTGTTTTTT	CASSERRESGELFF
TRBJ2-5	TRBV28	many	TRBD2	TGTGCCAGCAGACTAGCGGGAGGGGGGTCCCAGTACTTC	CASRLAGGGSQYF
TRBJ1-1	TRBV19	many	NA	TGTGCCAGTAGTGCAGGGAACACTGAAGCTTTCTTT	CASSAGNTEAFF
TRBJ2-5	TRBV10-3	few	TRBD2	TGTGCCATCAGCACTAGCGGGTCACAAGAGACCCAGTACTTC	CAISTSGSQETQYF
TRBJ2-5	TRBV2	NA	TRBD1	TGTGCCACCATGGACAGGGGGCAGCGAGAGACCCAGTACTTC	CATMDRGQRETQYF
TRBJ1-5	TRBV7-9	NA	TRBD1	TGTGCCAGCAGCTTACGGACAGGGGATAGTCAGCCCCAGCATTTT	CASSLRTGDSQPQHF
TRBJ2-7	TRBV12-3/TRBV12-4	few	NA	TGTGCCAGCAGTTTAGATATGGGGGGTGTGGAGCAGTACTTC	CASSLDMGGVEQYF
TRBJ2-6	TRBV29-1	NA	NA	TGCAGCGTGCAAAGCTCTGGGGCCAACGTCCTGACTTTC	CSVQSSGANVLTF
TRBJ1-2	TRBV6-5	NA	TRBD1	TGTGCCAGCAGTTACTCGAGCCAGGGGGGATATGGCTACACCTTC	CASSYSSQGGYGYTF
TRBJ2-5	TRBV29-1	few	TRBD1	TGCAGCGTTGCCGGATCCGGGACAGGATGGGCAGAGACCCAGTACTTC	CSVAGSGTGWAETQYF
TRBJ1-3	TRBV6-2/TRBV6-3	NA	NA	TGTGCCAGCAGCGTTTCCGGGCCGAGCTCTGGAAACACCATATATTTT	CASSVSGPSSGNTIYF
TRBJ2-7	TRBV5-1	NA	NA	TGCGCCAGCAGCAAGACCGCTAGGAGCTCCTACGAGCAGTACTTC	CASSKTARSSYEQYF
TRBJ1-1	TRBV20-1	NA	TRBD1	TGCAGTGCTAGAGATCTGCTAGGGGGCGCGGACACTGAAGCTTTCTTT	CSARDLLGGADTEAFF
TRBJ2-4	TRBV27	few	TRBD2	TGTGCCAGCAGTCCCAGGACGGGGGGACTAGCGGGAGTTGGGGAAAACATTCAGTACTTC	CASSPRTGGLAGVGENIQYF
TRBJ2-7	TRBV7-9	few	TRBD2	TGTGCCAGCAGCTTAGGAGGACTAGCGGGAAAAAAGTACTTC	CASSLGGLAGKKYF
TRBJ1-5	TRBV19	NA	NA	TGTGCCAGTAGTAAACAGGGTGGCGGCAATCAGCCCCAGCATTTT	CASSKQGGGNQPQHF
TRBJ2-2	TRBV11-3	many	TRBD2	TGTGCCAGCAGCGCCGGGGGGGCCGGGGAGCTGTTTTTT	CASSAGGAGELFF
TRBJ1-1	TRBV7-2	NA	NA	TGTGCCAGCAGCCAGCACAGGAACACTGAAGCTTTCTTT	CASSQHRNTEAFF
TRBJ1-3	TRBV6-1	NA	NA	TGTGCCAGCCAGGGGTATGATGGAAACACCATATATTTT	CASQGYDGNTIYF
TRBJ2-7	TRBV3-1	many	NA	TGTGCCAGCAGCCAAGAAGGTTGGTACGAGCAGTACTTC	CASSQEGWYEQYF
TRBJ1-4	TRBV12-3/TRBV12-4	many	NA	TGTGCCAGCAGCCCCGGACAGTATAATGAAAAACTGTTTTTT	CASSPGQYNEKLFF
TRBJ1-2	TRBV29-1	few	NA	TGCAGCGCGCGGCATAGGGGAGGCTATGGCTACACCTTC	CSARHRGGYGYTF
TRBJ2-2	TRBV3-1	few	NA	TGTGCCAGCAGCCGTCAGCGTGCTGCCGGGGAGCTGTTTTTT	CASSRQRAAGELFF
TRBJ1-3	TRBV2	few	NA	TGTGCCAGCAGTGAGTCAGGCCACTCTGGAAACACCATATATTTT	CASSESGHSGNTIYF
TRBJ1-1	TRBV10-3	NA	NA	TGTGCCATCAGTGTGGAAGGCTCTGAAGCTTTCTTT	CAISVEGSEAFF
TRBJ2-7	TRBV19	few	TRBD2	TGTGCCAGTGGATATATCGGGGGGAGCTCCTACGAGCAGTACTTC	CASGYIGGSSYEQYF
TRBJ2-1	TRBV13	NA	TRBD2	TGTGCCAGCAGCTTCGGGACTAGGAATGAGCAGTTCTTC	CASSFGTRNEQFF